This passage covers 8 T cell receptor beta chains from one sample sequenced in a study of cytomegalovirus exposure and HLA in healthy donors. Both 60 Vbeta primers and 13 Jbeta primers went into the PCR. Produced via immunoSEQ multiplex PCR; TCRdb's table is partial and in-frame only. The sample records about 170,000 clones, around 75% being singletons. The sequenced material came from PBMCs. Source of these receptors: a woman in her forties or fifties in good health and CMV-seropositive.

As for this clone: The junction departs from germline at one end; a sequencing error may be responsible. The chain carries TRBV2 and TRBJ1-2; D is unclear. The CDR3 has 13 residues. CDR1 SNHLY and CDR2 FYNNEI come from the germline V gene. CDR3 coding DNA: TGTGCCAGCAGTGAACGAGCGATCTATGGCTACCCCTTC. Its protein product is CASSERAIYGYPF.

This chain uses TRBV29-1 with TRBJ1-1, with 8 bases identical to TRBD1. CDR1 is SQVTM, CDR2 ANQGSEA, per germline. Trimming at V came to 5 bases and at J to 0 bases, leaving 8 bases not matched to a gene. This CDR3 contains 15 residues. CDR3: CSVSGQGTVNTEAFF. Here the CDR3 DNA reads TGCAGCGTTTCCGGACAGGGAACAGTGAACACTGAAGCTTTCTTT.

The rearrangement links TRBV2 to TRBJ2-3; 13 bases line up with TRBD2. The CDR3 sequence is 16 residues long. Looked up from germline, CDR1 is SNHLY and CDR2 is FYNNEI. With V trimmed by 9 bases and J by 1 base, 7 bases remained unmatched. The CDR3 nucleotides read TGTGCCAGGGGGGGGACTAGCGGGGTTGGCACAGATACGCAGTATTTT. Translation: CARGGTSGVGTDTQYF.

J is TRBJ2-1 and V is TRBV5-4; D remains unclear. The germline CDR1 and CDR2 sequences are SGHNT and YYREEE (reference sequence). This CDR3 region has 14 residues. V was cut by 5 bases and J by 3 bases, with 12 bases left in between. The CDR3 region is CASSSPTDYNEQFF. CDR3 sequence (DNA): TGTGCCAGCAGTAGTCCTACCGACTACAATGAGCAGTTCTTC.

This clone was recorded once. The chain couples TRBV27 to TRBJ1-2; TRBD1 aligns across 9 bases. V dropped 4 bases and J dropped 6; count of bases not matched to a gene: 3. CDR3 size: 13 residues. From germline, CDR1 is MNHEY and CDR2 SMNVEV (reference sequence). The CDR3 loop is CASSSTGGHGYTF. The DNA of the CDR3 is TGTGCCAGCAGTTCTACAGGGGGCCATGGCTACACCTTC.

As regards this clone: The identical CDR3 is also encoded by other nucleotide sequences in the sample. This chain links TRBV19 with TRBJ1-1, with D hard to call. Between the trimmed V and J ends, which lost 1 base and 1 base, there was a span of 7 bases. The CDR3 length is 14 residues. The germline V gene has CDR1 LNHDA and CDR2 SQIVND (reference sequence). The CDR3 nucleotides are TGTGCCAGTAGTATAGGGCAGCGGAACACTGAAGCTTTCTTT. It translates to CASSIGQRNTEAFF.

The genes are TRBV7-8 and TRBJ1-1, with 8 bases lining up with TRBD1. The V gene's germline CDR1 is SGHVS and CDR2 FQNEAQ. The CDR3 length is 13 residues. With 2 bases clipped from V and 5 bases from J, the junction kept 1 base outside the gene matches. The DNA of the CDR3 is TGTGCCAGCAGCTTAAGGACAGGGACTGAAGCTTTCTTT. Residues: CASSLRTGTEAFF. Full variable domain (remainder filled in from reference TRBV7-8 and TRBJ1-1): GAGVSQSPRYKVAKRGQDVALRCDPISGHVSLFWYQQALGQGPEFLTYFQNEAQLDKSGLPSDRFFAERPEGSVSTLKIQRTQQEDSAVYLCASSLRTGTEAFFGQGTRLTVV.

The rearrangement joins TRBV5-6 to TRBJ1-2; 8 bases fit TRBD1. Germline V gene data show CDR1 as SGHDT and CDR2 as YYEEEE. The V gene end was trimmed by 1 base and the J gene end by 3 bases; junction bases not matched to a gene: 8. The CDR3 has 16 residues. The CDR3 loop is CASSLLVEQGDYGYTF. The CDR3 nucleotides are TGTGCCAGCAGCTTGTTAGTAGAACAGGGGGACTATGGCTACACCTTC.